Listed here are 13 T cell receptor beta chains from one sample, sequenced in a study of blood T cells in healthy people across ages. It was with a sample-barcoded 5' primer and a J-beta primer mix that a second PCR of about 6 to 12 cycles was run. One entry per CDR3 protein results from TCRdb running MiXCR on the 5' RACE reads. The table includes about 1,800,000 distinct CDR3 sequences, roughly 30% detected once. Sequencing was done on a sample of blood. These receptors were collected from a woman aged 25 to 39 in good health.

This rearrangement joins TRBV12-5 to TRBJ2-7, with TRBD1 matching over 7 bases. Germline-derived CDR1 and CDR2 are LGHNT and FRNRAP. The junction had 7 bases not matched to a gene; V was cut back by 5 bases and J by 0 bases. The CDR3 has 15 residues. DNA for the CDR3: TGTGCTAGTGGTCCCGGGACAGCCCACTCCTACGAGCAGTACTTC. As protein: CASGPGTAHSYEQYF.

This clonotype showed up just once. The chain has TRBV19 and TRBJ1-2; D is ambiguous. Trimming took 3 bases from V and 2 from J, leaving 10 bases between them. From germline, CDR1 is LNHDA and CDR2 SQIVND (reference sequence). This CDR3 comprises 14 residues. The CDR3 coding sequence is TGTGCCAGTAGTATCCCCCGAGAGAACTATGGCTACACCTTC. It codes for CASSIPRENYGYTF.

The rearrangement joins TRBV7-2 to TRBJ2-7, with D uncertain. Trimming took 2 bases from V and 5 from J, leaving 19 bases between them. CDR3 length: 16 amino acids. Germline values: CDR1 SGHTA, CDR2 FQGNSA. The CDR3 DNA reads TGTGCCAGCAGCTTACTGGGCAGAAAATTGGTAAACGAGCAGTACTTC. This sequence encodes CASSLLGRKLVNEQYF. The full variable domain, rest sourced from reference TRBV7-2 and TRBJ2-7, is GAGVSQSPSNKVTEKGKDVELRCDPISGHTALYWYRQSLGQGLEFLIYFQGNSAPDKSGLPSDRFSAERTGGSVSTLTIQRTQQEDSAVYLCASSLLGRKLVNEQYFGPGTRLTVT.

This clonotype was observed a handful of times. Here the CDR3 reads CASSYGRTGDTEAFF. Written as DNA, the CDR3 is TGTGCCAGCAGTTACGGACGTACTGGGGACACTGAAGCTTTCTTT. The chain recombines TRBV6-6 with TRBJ1-1, with D hard to call. Germline V gives CDR1 MNHNY, CDR2 SVGAGI (reference sequence). The CDR3 has 15 amino acids. V was trimmed by 2 bases and J by 3 bases, leaving 13 bases between them.

A remark on this clonotype: The junction differs from germline at one of its ends, possibly a read error. The chain is built from TRBV20-1 and TRBJ2-4; TRBD2 aligns across 13 bases. This CDR3 is 17 amino acids long. The germline gives CDR1 DFQATT, CDR2 SNEGSKA (reference sequence). The CDR3 DNA sequence: TGCAGTGCCAGAGGTCGACTAGCGGGAGGAGGGGTAAACATTCAGTACTTC. As protein: CSARGRLAGGGVNIQYF.

The chain uses TRBV18 and TRBJ1-5; 7 bases agree with TRBD1. This CDR3 spans 16 amino acids. The germline CDR1 and CDR2 sequences are KGHSH and LQKENI. Unmatched junction bases numbered 7, after V lost 1 base and J lost 4 bases. CDR3 sequence: CASSPRSRGENQPQHF. The CDR3 coding sequence is TGTGCCAGCTCACCACGTAGCAGGGGGGAAAATCAGCCCCAGCATTTT.

This rearrangement joins TRBV20-1 to TRBJ2-7; D not resolved. Trimming took off 1 base at V and 3 bases at J, with 10 bases between the two ends. This CDR3 spans 13 amino acids. Germline CDR1 is DFQATT and CDR2 is SNEGSKA (reference sequence). The CDR3 loop is CSARGILGYEQYF. CDR3 nucleotide sequence: TGCAGTGCTAGAGGGATTCTCGGCTACGAGCAGTACTTC.

This clonotype appeared a single time. A clone one base away is much larger, so this may be a read error. This chain joins TRBV7-3 and TRBJ2-1, with a tentative D call TRBD2 (6 bases). The J call is doubtful: the DNA matches TRBJ2-7 better. The CDR3 is 16 amino acids. Germline CDR1 SGHTA, CDR2 FQGTGA. The CDR3 here is CASSLTPGGAYNEQYF. The CDR3 bases are TGTGCCAGCAGCTTAACCCCCGGGGGAGCCTACAATGAGCAGTACTTC.

Points on this clonotype: Given a much more abundant clone one base away, this may be a read error. The rearrangement links TRBV12-3 or TRBV12-4 to TRBJ2-1, with 10 positions matching TRBD2. The CDR3 has 13 residues. V was pared by 6 bases and J by 10 bases, with 6 bases of the junction left unmatched. The CDR3 is CASRPRTSGEQFF. The CDR3 DNA reads as TGTGCCAGCAGGCCGAGGACTAGCGGCGAGCAGTTCTTC.

This clonotype showed up just a few times. The chain joins TRBV9 to TRBJ2-1; 7 nucleotides line up with TRBD2. CDR3 size: 17 residues. In germline, CDR1 is SGDLS, CDR2 YYNGEE. Germline trimming cut 4 bases from V and 7 bases from J; bases unmatched to any gene: 17. The CDR3 DNA is TGTGCCAGCAGCCCCCCGCCTGGGAGGGAACTGGGAAATGAGCAGTTCTTC. Its protein product is CASSPPPGRELGNEQFF.

On this clonotype itself: A junction boundary mismatches the germline segment, possibly from a read error. V gene TRBV9 combines with J gene TRBJ2-1, with 10 bases matching TRBD2. The CDR3 is made up of 14 amino acids. Germline V CDR1 and CDR2: SGDLS, YYNGEE. DNA for the CDR3: TGTGCCAGCAGCGAGGGACTAGCGAGCAATGATCAGTTCTTC. Protein sequence: CASSEGLASNDQFF.

The chain joins TRBV2 to TRBJ1-2, with D maybe TRBD1 (5 bases). Trimming pared 10 bases from V and 4 bases from J, leaving 13 bases between. This CDR3 comprises 12 residues. Germline V CDR1 and CDR2: SNHLY, FYNNEI. The CDR3 nucleotides read TGTGCCAAAGAACAGGATGGCTATGGCTACACCTTC. Encoded protein: CAKEQDGYGYTF.

The CDR3 loop reads CASSLTSEWEQFF. For the CDR3, the DNA is TGTGCCAGCAGCTTAACTTCGGAGTGGGAGCAGTTCTTC. This chain joins TRBV7-3 and TRBJ2-1; D is unclear. Germline CDR1 and CDR2: SGHTA and FQGTGA. Trimming cost V 0 bases and J 10 bases, with 10 bases left between them. The CDR3 totals 13 residues. The variable domain in full, with the rest retrieved from reference TRBV7-3 and TRBJ2-1, is GAGVSQTPSNKVTEKGKYVELRCDPISGHTALYWYRQSLGQGPEFLIYFQGTGAADDSGLPNDRFFAVRPEGSVSTLKIQRTERGDSAVYLCASSLTSEWEQFFGPGTRLTVL.